These 3 T cell receptor beta chains came from one sample sequenced in a study of response to subunit inactivated influenza vaccine. MiXCR, run by TCRdb on the RT-PCR reads, gives a single entry per CDR3 protein. The sample holds more than 450,000 distinct CDR3 sequences; roughly 12% are singletons and the top ten take more than 8.5%. Sequenced here: PBMCs from blood, sampled on the day of vaccination. Receptors originate from a man aged 45 to 65 who received an inactivated influenza vaccine.

J is TRBJ1-2 and V is TRBV27; 8 bases fit TRBD1. The V and J ends lost 6 bases and 7 bases, in that order; junction bases with no gene match: 4. CDR1 and CDR2 from the germline V gene are MNHEY and SMNVEV (reference sequence). The CDR3 runs 12 residues. The CDR3 is CASSSGGFGYTF. The CDR3 DNA is TGTGCCAGCAGCTCAGGGGGCTTTGGCTACACCTTC.

There are many counts of this clonotype. This chain links TRBV4-3 with TRBJ2-5; 7 bases match TRBD1. This CDR3 has 13 residues. V was pared by 6 bases and J by 4 bases, with 5 bases of the junction left unmatched. Germline V gene lookup returns CDR1 LGHNA and CDR2 YSLEER. CDR3 in amino acids: CASSRTGRETQYF. The CDR3 DNA follows: TGCGCCAGCAGTCGGACAGGTAGAGAGACCCAGTACTTC.

This clonotype has just a few counts. The chain couples TRBV24-1 to TRBJ1-1; no clear D. V lost 10 bases and J 4 bases, leaving 15 bases between the germline ends. The germline V gene encodes CDR1 KGHDR and CDR2 SFDVKD. The CDR3 contains 13 residues. DNA for the CDR3: TGTGCCACTAAATCCGTCGAGGGCACTGAAGCTTTCTTT. Protein sequence: CATKSVEGTEAFF.